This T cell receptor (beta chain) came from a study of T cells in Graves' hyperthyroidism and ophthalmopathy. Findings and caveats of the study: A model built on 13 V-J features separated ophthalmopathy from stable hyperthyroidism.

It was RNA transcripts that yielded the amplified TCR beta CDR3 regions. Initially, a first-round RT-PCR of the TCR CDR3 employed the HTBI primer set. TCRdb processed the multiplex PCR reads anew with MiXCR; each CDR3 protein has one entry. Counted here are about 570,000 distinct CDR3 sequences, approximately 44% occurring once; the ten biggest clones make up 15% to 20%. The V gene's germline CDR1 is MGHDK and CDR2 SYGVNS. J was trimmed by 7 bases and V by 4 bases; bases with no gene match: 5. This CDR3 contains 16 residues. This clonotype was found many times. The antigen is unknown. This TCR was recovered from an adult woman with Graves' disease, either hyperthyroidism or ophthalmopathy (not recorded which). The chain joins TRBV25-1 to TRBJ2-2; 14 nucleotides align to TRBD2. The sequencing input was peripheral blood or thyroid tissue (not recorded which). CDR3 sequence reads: CASSATSGRAVGELFF. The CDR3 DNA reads TGTGCCAGCAGTGCGACTAGCGGGAGGGCCGTCGGGGAGCTGTTTTTT.